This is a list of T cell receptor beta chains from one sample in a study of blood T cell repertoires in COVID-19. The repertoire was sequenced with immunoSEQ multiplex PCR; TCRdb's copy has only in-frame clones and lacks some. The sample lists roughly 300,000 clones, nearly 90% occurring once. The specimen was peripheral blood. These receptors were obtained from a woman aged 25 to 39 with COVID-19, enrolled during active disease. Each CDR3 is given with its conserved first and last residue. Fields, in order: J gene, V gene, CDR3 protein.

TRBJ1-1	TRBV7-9	CASSFPVRDTEAFF
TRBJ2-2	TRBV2	CASRPQTSTGELFF
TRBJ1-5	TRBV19	CASSYGGQGTQPQHF
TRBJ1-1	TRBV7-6	CASSLLAGQGTTEAFF
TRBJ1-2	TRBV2	CASSTTGDGYTF
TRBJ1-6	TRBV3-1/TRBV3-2	CASTPRTGGGSPLHF
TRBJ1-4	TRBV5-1	CASSLDGGATNEKLFF
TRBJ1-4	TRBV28	CASSQTGGPNEKLFF
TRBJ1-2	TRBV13	CASSSTGLGTARYGYTF
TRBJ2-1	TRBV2	CARGRGNEQFF
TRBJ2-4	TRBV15	CATSQDRGNIQYF
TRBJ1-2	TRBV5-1	CASSPTPDSRYYGYTF
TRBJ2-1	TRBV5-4	CASSLAALAGASYNEQFF
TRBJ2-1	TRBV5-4	CASTRLAGGLSNEQFF
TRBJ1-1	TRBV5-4	CASSSSAVTEAFF
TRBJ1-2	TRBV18	CASSSRDSSNYGYTF
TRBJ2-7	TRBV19	CAKIPGYYEQYF
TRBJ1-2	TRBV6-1	CASSEWGQGTNYGYTF
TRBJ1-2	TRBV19	CASSALYTGYGYTF
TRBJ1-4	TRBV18	CASSPKADNEKLFF
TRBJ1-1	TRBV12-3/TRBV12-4	CASRAPNGGAFF
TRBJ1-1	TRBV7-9	CASSSGGAEAFF
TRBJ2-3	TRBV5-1	CASSFQGVPDTQYF
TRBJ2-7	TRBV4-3	CASSQGLAGDEQYF
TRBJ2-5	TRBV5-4	CASSSGAVRSGETQYF
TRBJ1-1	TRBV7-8	CASSLGQGGIEAFF
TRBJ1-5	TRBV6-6	CASSRGQGGTNQPQHF